What follows are 9 T cell receptor beta chains derived from one specimen sequenced in a study of cytomegalovirus exposure and HLA in healthy donors. This PCR relied on a set of 60 Vbeta primers and 13 Jbeta primers. The assay was immunoSEQ multiplex PCR, and TCRdb's table has in-frame clones only and misses some. The sample carries approximately 190,000 clones, about nine tenths recorded once. The source material was PBMCs. The receptors shown here come from a boy between 2 and 15 years old in good health and CMV-seronegative.

The CDR3 DNA follows: TGTGCCATCAACGGACAGAGCACAGATACGCAGTATTTT. It specifies CAINGQSTDTQYF. The chain employs TRBV10-3 and TRBJ2-3, with D tentatively TRBD1 (6 bases). The CDR3 runs to 13 residues. In germline, CDR1 is ENHRY, CDR2 SYGVKD. V lost 7 bases and J 0 bases, leaving 8 bases between the germline ends.

This chain uses TRBV5-1 with TRBJ2-5; D gene unclear. Germline CDR1 reads SGHRS; CDR2 reads YFSETQ. V was cut by 0 bases and J by 2 bases, with 8 bases left in between. The CDR3 runs to 14 residues. In nucleotides, the CDR3 is TGCGCCAGCAGCTTGGACGGTACTCAAGAGACCCAGTACTTC. Amino acid sequence: CASSLDGTQETQYF.

The V gene is TRBV30, the J gene TRBJ1-4, with D perhaps TRBD1 (6 bases). The germline V and J ends were trimmed by 4 bases and 10 bases, with 10 bases remaining between them. Germline CDR1 GTSNPN, CDR2 SVGIG (reference sequence). The CDR3 is 11 amino acids. CDR3 sequence reads: CAWNREGKLFF. CDR3 in DNA: TGTGCCTGGAACAGGGAGGGAAAACTGTTTTTT.

This clone is a singleton in its sample. The chain has TRBV28 and TRBJ2-2; no definite D call. This CDR3 is built from 13 residues. CDR1 is MDHEN, CDR2 SYDVKM, per germline. V was pared by 3 bases and J by 5 bases, with 7 bases between. CDR3 bases: TGTGCCAGCAGTTTTCTGCGGACCGGGGAGCTGTTTTTT. Its translation is CASSFLRTGELFF.

The chain couples TRBV7-2 to TRBJ2-7, with D uncertain. Trimming stripped 4 bases from V and 2 bases from J, with 9 bases between. The germline CDR1 and CDR2 sequences are SGHTA and FQGNSA. The CDR3 spans 13 residues. CDR3 nucleotide sequence: TGTGCCAGCAGCTCGGTGAGAACCTACGAGCAGTACTTC. Its protein is CASSSVRTYEQYF.

The rearrangement uses TRBV2 and TRBJ2-2; unclear D gene. This CDR3 spans 16 amino acids. The V end was cut by 2 bases, the J end by 0 bases, with 10 bases between. CDR1 SNHLY and CDR2 FYNNEI come from the germline V gene. The CDR3 sequence: CASSELSPANTGELFF. The CDR3 bases are TGTGCCAGCAGTGAATTGAGCCCCGCGAACACCGGGGAGCTGTTTTTT.

The chain links TRBV14 to TRBJ2-1; D call uncertain. V gave up 1 base and J gave up 5 bases, with 9 bases separating them. Germline lookup yields CDR1 SGHDN and CDR2 FVKESK. The length of the CDR3 is 14 residues. In DNA, the CDR3 is TGTGCCAGCAGCCAAGGTAGATTCCACAATGAGCAGTTCTTC. This sequence encodes CASSQGRFHNEQFF.

The chain uses TRBV19 and TRBJ1-2; D is perhaps TRBD1 (5 bases). The V end was cut by 6 bases, the J end by 6 bases, with 17 bases between. The CDR3 extends over 14 amino acids. Germline V gene sequence: CDR1 LNHDA, CDR2 SQIVND (reference sequence). The CDR3 DNA reads TGTGCCAGTAGCAGGGTCGGAATATCTGATGGCTACACCTTC. The encoded protein is CASSRVGISDGYTF.

CDR3 region: CASSQIGQGAIYEQYF. The DNA of the CDR3 is TGTGCCAGCAGCCAGATCGGACAGGGGGCAATCTACGAGCAGTACTTC. This chain connects TRBV5-6 to TRBJ2-7; TRBD1 matches at 11 bases. Germline trimming cut 4 bases from V and 3 bases from J; bases unmatched to any gene: 9. Per germline, CDR1 SGHDT and CDR2 YYEEEE. This CDR3 region has 16 residues.